The 10 T cell receptor beta chains in this list originate from one sample, sequenced in a study of cytomegalovirus exposure and HLA in healthy donors. PCR used 60 Vbeta primers and 13 Jbeta primers. TCRdb's table, derived via immunoSEQ multiplex PCR, lists solely in-frame clones and lacks some. The table has about 97,000 clones, 73% seen once. The specimen sequenced was PBMCs. Every receptor here comes from a middle-aged man in good health and CMV-seronegative.

This chain links TRBV5-1 with TRBJ2-5; the match to TRBD2 covers 13 bases. CDR1 and CDR2 (germline): SGHRS, YFSETQ. The CDR3 spans 16 residues. After removal of 5 bases from V and 5 bases from J, the junction contained 9 bases not matched to a gene. The CDR3 region is CASSRGLAGLGETQYF. CDR3 bases: TGCGCCAGCAGTCGGGGACTAGCGGGGTTAGGGGAGACCCAGTACTTC.

The chain joins TRBV7-9 to TRBJ1-2; 8 nucleotides agree with TRBD1. This CDR3 is 16 amino acids long. The ends lost 6 bases at V and 4 bases at J; junction bases unmatched: 13. Germline V lookup: CDR1 SEHNR, CDR2 FQNEAQ (reference sequence). Written as DNA, the CDR3 is TGTGCCAGCAGGTCCGTCAGGGGGCGTGTAGGCTATGGCTACACCTTC. Protein sequence: CASRSVRGRVGYGYTF.

This clone was counted between two and nine times. The rearrangement links TRBV5-4 to TRBJ1-2; D uncertain. The CDR3 extends over 13 amino acids. Germline lookup yields CDR1 SGHNT and CDR2 YYREEE (reference sequence). V was clipped by 2 bases and J by 8 bases, with 13 bases between them. In DNA form, the CDR3 reads TGTGCCAGCAGCTTTCAAAACAACGCAGGCTACACCTTC. Translation: CASSFQNNAGYTF.

The chain recombines TRBV5-6 with TRBJ2-1; 10 positions match TRBD1. V was pared by 5 bases and J by 7 bases, with 3 bases of the junction left unmatched. The germline CDR1 and CDR2 sequences are SGHDT and YYEEEE. The CDR3 has 13 amino acids. CDR3 DNA: TGTGCCAGCAGTCAGGACAGGGGGAATGAGCAGTTCTTC. It encodes CASSQDRGNEQFF.

This rearrangement joins TRBV7-9 to TRBJ1-2; 10 bases are a match to TRBD1. The junction had 6 bases not matched to a gene; V was cut back by 3 bases and J by 5 bases. The germline gives CDR1 SEHNR, CDR2 FQNEAQ (reference sequence). The CDR3 consists of 15 residues. CDR3 sequence reads: CASSLETGGDYGYTF. The CDR3 region has the DNA TGTGCCAGCAGCTTGGAGACAGGGGGCGATTATGGCTACACCTTC.

In its sample, this clone was seen once. This CDR3 is also generated by other DNA sequences in the sample. The V gene is TRBV2, the J gene TRBJ2-1; no clear D gene. CDR3 length equals 13 residues. Germline loops: CDR1 SNHLY, CDR2 FYNNEI. V lost 6 bases to trimming and J lost 5 bases, with 11 bases between them. CDR3 nucleotide sequence: TGTGCCAGCAGGGGTACCCGGGACAATGAGCAGTTCTTC. Amino acids: CASRGTRDNEQFF.

This clone was detected a few times. The rearrangement joins TRBV11-2 to TRBJ2-7; D gene ambiguous. Per the germline V gene, CDR1 is SGHAT and CDR2 is FQNNGV. Trimming removed 0 bases at V and 0 bases at J, with 9 bases between. The CDR3 is made up of 15 amino acids. The CDR3 nucleotides read TGTGCCAGCAGCTTAGATGTAGTTACCTCCTACGAGCAGTACTTC. As protein: CASSLDVVTSYEQYF.

V gene TRBV5-1 combines with J gene TRBJ2-3; TRBD2 matches at 8 bases. The CDR3 has 16 residues. Trimming took 0 bases from V and 6 from J; bases not matched to a gene: 9. From germline, CDR1 is SGHRS and CDR2 YFSETQ. The CDR3 DNA reads as TGCGCCAGCAGCTTGGCCCCCGGGGGGGCCCCCGATACGCAGTATTTT. It yields the protein CASSLAPGGAPDTQYF.

This chain connects TRBV9 to TRBJ2-3; D is perhaps TRBD2 (7 bases). V gave up 4 bases and J gave up 5 bases, with 11 bases separating them. This CDR3 region has 13 residues. Germline V lookup: CDR1 SGDLS, CDR2 YYNGEE. The CDR3 loop reads CASSKRGGDTQYF. The CDR3 DNA is TGTGCCAGCAGCAAAAGGGGGGGAGATACGCAGTATTTT.

The chain joins TRBV30 to TRBJ1-1; D gene ambiguous. Between the trimmed V and J ends, which lost 3 bases and 1 base, there was a span of 15 bases. The germline V gene encodes CDR1 GTSNPN and CDR2 SVGIG (reference sequence). The CDR3 has 15 amino acids. The CDR3 bases are TGTGCCTGGAGAAGAGTTGTGGTTCAGAACACTGAAGCTTTCTTT. The encoded protein is CAWRRVVVQNTEAFF.